These T cell receptor beta chains were read from a single sample in a study of shared clonotypes between healthy human individuals. This table comes from immunoSEQ multiplex PCR, and its TCRdb copy is limited to in-frame clones, with some not included. In the table there are 2 million to 2.5 million clones, approximately 96% of which are singletons. Sequenced material: naive CD4+ T cells sorted from blood. All receptors derive from a man aged 18 to 30 in good health. Both conserved end residues are part of each CDR3. The D gene is left open where the match is weak. Clone size is stated in some rows and not others, as once, few, many or a class when expanded.

d_call	v_call	cdr3_length	clone_size	j_call	cdr3_nt	cdr3_aa
.	TRBV6-6	13	.	TRBJ1-1	TGTGCCAGCAGTTCCCTGATTGGGACTGAAGCTTTCTTT	CASSSLIGTEAFF
.	TRBV6-5	14	.	TRBJ1-1	TGTGCCAGCAGTTACTCGACGCTGAACACTGAAGCTTTCTTT	CASSYSTLNTEAFF
TRBD2	TRBV6-1	14	.	TRBJ2-5	TGTGCCAGCAGCGGCGGGGGGGCATGGGAGACCCAGTACTTC	CASSGGGAWETQYF
.	TRBV6-6	13	.	TRBJ2-7	TGTGCCAGCAGTTACTCGGGAGAATACGAGCAGTACTTC	CASSYSGEYEQYF
.	TRBV28	12	.	TRBJ2-1	TGTGCCAGCAGTTTAATTGAGGGACAGCAGTTCTTC	CASSLIEGQQFF
TRBD1	TRBV7-9	16	.	TRBJ2-7	TGTGCCAGCAGCGTCCACCGGGACAGGGGGATCTACGAGCAGTACTTC	CASSVHRDRGIYEQYF
.	TRBV28	15	.	TRBJ1-4	TGTGCCAGCTATGATGGGGATCCCACTAATGAAAAACTGTTTTTT	CASYDGDPTNEKLFF
.	TRBV11-2	14	.	TRBJ1-5	TGTGCCAGCAGCTTAGAGGGGGGCAATCAGCCCCAGCATTTT	CASSLEGGNQPQHF
.	TRBV7-8	15	.	TRBJ2-7	TGTGCCAGCAGCTTAGGGCCCGACAGAACCTACGAGCAGTACTTC	CASSLGPDRTYEQYF
.	TRBV30	11	.	TRBJ1-1	TGTGCCTGGGGACCAAACACTGAAGCTTTCTTT	CAWGPNTEAFF
.	TRBV6-6	12	.	TRBJ2-7	TGTGCCAGCAGCTTCCTGGTCTACGAGCAGTACTTC	CASSFLVYEQYF
TRBD1	TRBV5-1	13	.	TRBJ1-6	TGCGCCAGCAGGAAAGGACAGGTCGGCCCCCTCCACTTT	CASRKGQVGPLHF
.	TRBV10-3	14	.	TRBJ1-1	TGTGCCACCAACCTCGACGGGGGAAACACTGAAGCTTTCTTT	CATNLDGGNTEAFF
TRBD2	TRBV30	17	.	TRBJ2-2	TGTGCCTGGAGTCGACTAGCGGGGGGACCGAACACCGGGGAGCTGTTTTTT	CAWSRLAGGPNTGELFF
TRBD1	TRBV18	15	once	TRBJ1-6	TGTGCCAGCTCACCATCCCAGGGGGCTAATTCACCCCTCCACTTT	CASSPSQGANSPLHF
.	TRBV11-2	15	.	TRBJ1-3	TGTGCCAGCAGCTTAGAGCCAGCCTCTGGAAACACCATATATTTT	CASSLEPASGNTIYF
.	TRBV18	15	once	TRBJ1-5	TGTGCCAGCTCACCTGGTCAGGGCATGAATCAGCCCCAGCATTTT	CASSPGQGMNQPQHF
.	TRBV2	16	once	TRBJ1-5	TGTGCCAGCAGTCCCGGCCTGGCAGGGAACAATCAGCCCCAGCATTTT	CASSPGLAGNNQPQHF
.	TRBV18	15	.	TRBJ1-3	TGTGCCAGCTCACCACCGGGCGTTCCTTGGGACACCATATATTTT	CASSPPGVPWDTIYF
.	TRBV12-2	17	.	TRBJ2-2	TGTGCAAGTCGCGACCGGAGTCGGCAGGGAAACACCGGGGAGCTGTTTTTT	CASRDRSRQGNTGELFF
.	TRBV6-1	14	.	TRBJ2-2	TGTGCCAGCAGCCTACAGGGTTACACCGGGGAGCTGTTTTTT	CASSLQGYTGELFF
TRBD1	TRBV7-6	15	.	TRBJ2-5	TGTGCCAGCAGCGCACAGGGGGCGAAGGGAGAGACCCAGTACTTC	CASSAQGAKGETQYF
TRBD1	TRBV15	15	.	TRBJ1-1	TGTGCCACCAGCCGGGACAGGGGATTGAACACTGAAGCTTTCTTT	CATSRDRGLNTEAFF
.	TRBV5-1	15	.	TRBJ2-2	TGCGCCAGCAGCTTGGTCGGTGGGGACACCGGGGAGCTGTTTTTT	CASSLVGGDTGELFF
.	TRBV2	17	.	TRBJ1-6	TGTGCCAGCAGTGAAATTTCAGGGACGGGGCTTAATTCACCCCTCCACTTT	CASSEISGTGLNSPLHF
TRBD1	TRBV7-2	18	once	TRBJ2-3	TGTGCCAGCAGCTTACGCGTTAAGTCAGGGGGTAGGGTAAATACGCAGTATTTT	CASSLRVKSGGRVNTQYF
TRBD1	TRBV28	16	.	TRBJ2-2	TGTGCCAGCAGTATTGACAGGGCCCTGAACACCGGGGAGCTGTTTTTT	CASSIDRALNTGELFF
.	TRBV4-1	15	.	TRBJ2-5	TGCGCCAGCAGCCAAGTAGGGCTAGCCGCGGAGACCCAGTACTTC	CASSQVGLAAETQYF
TRBD1	TRBV29-1	14	.	TRBJ2-2	TGCAGCGTTCCTACAGGGGGGAAGACCGGGGAGCTGTTTTTT	CSVPTGGKTGELFF
TRBD1	TRBV4-1	15	.	TRBJ1-4	TGCGCCAGCAGCCCCCTCGGGACAGCAAATGAAAAACTGTTTTTT	CASSPLGTANEKLFF
.	TRBV29-1	13	once	TRBJ1-2	TGCAGCGTTGACACAGCCCGTAGCAATGGCTACACCTTC	CSVDTARSNGYTF
.	TRBV18	12	.	TRBJ2-5	TGTGCCAGCTCACCAGAAAGGGAGACCCAGTACTTC	CASSPERETQYF
TRBD1	TRBV6-5	14	once	TRBJ2-1	TGTGCCAGCAGTTACTCGATTCGGGACAGGGATCTGTTCTTC	CASSYSIRDRDLFF